This T cell receptor beta chain is drawn from a study of blood T cell repertoires in COVID-19. Across the whole study: Sources were T cells, B-cell-depleted T cells, or PBMCs; the material itself was cDNA or gDNA.

This clone showed up just once. The authors' processing: For nucleated cells, counts were estimated from reference gene primer amplification. Generated by immunoSEQ multiplex PCR, the TCRdb table keeps only in-frame clones and is missing some. V, J and clone size are those of that table, while D and trimming were read from the DNA. Of 150,000 to 200,000 clones detected, around 82% appear once; the ten largest clones hold approximately 6%. Participants spanned ages about 18 to 89 years and resided in about 24 US areas. Donors in Cohort 3 counted as recovered after two negative PCRs, clearance, or symptom resolution. The TCR sequence derives from a man aged 35 to 55 who had recovered from COVID-19. The sequenced material came from PBMCs or T cells enriched from blood (not recorded which).

The CDR3 reads CASNDRASSYEQYF. CDR3 sequence (DNA): TGTGCCAGCAATGACAGGGCGAGCTCCTACGAGCAGTACTTC. This rearrangement joins TRBV16 to TRBJ2-7, with 7 bases fitting TRBD1. The germline CDR1 and CDR2 sequences are KGHSY and FQNENV. The CDR3 runs to 14 residues. V was clipped by 7 bases and J by 0 bases; unmatched bases: 6.